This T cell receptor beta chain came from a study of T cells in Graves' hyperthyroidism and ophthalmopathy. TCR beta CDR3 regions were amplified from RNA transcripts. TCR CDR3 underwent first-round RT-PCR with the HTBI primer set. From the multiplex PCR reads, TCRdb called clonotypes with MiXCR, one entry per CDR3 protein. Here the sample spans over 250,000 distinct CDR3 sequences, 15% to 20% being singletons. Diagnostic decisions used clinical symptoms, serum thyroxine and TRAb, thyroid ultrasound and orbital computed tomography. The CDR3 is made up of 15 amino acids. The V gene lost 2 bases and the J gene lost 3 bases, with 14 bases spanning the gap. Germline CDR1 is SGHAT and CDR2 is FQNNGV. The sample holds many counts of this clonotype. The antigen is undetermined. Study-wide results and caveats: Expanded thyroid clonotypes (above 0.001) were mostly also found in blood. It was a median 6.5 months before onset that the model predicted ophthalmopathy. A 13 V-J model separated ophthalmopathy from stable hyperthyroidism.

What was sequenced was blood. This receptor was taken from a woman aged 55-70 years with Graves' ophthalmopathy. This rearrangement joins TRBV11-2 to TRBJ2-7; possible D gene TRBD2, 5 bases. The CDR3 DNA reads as TGTGCCAGCAGCTTATTCGGCGGACTTGTCTACGAGCAGTACTTC. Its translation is CASSLFGGLVYEQYF. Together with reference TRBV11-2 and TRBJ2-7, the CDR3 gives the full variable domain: EAGVAQSPRYKIIEKRQSVAFWCNPISGHATLYWYQQILGQGPKLLIQFQNNGVVDDSQLPKDRFSAERLKGVDSTLKIQPAKLEDSAVYLCASSLFGGLVYEQYFGPGTRLTVT.